This paragraph covers one T cell receptor beta chain sequence. The target of this receptor is not known. It has no much larger one-base neighbor in the sample; base qualities were not kept. The library was made by the immunoSEQ multiplex PCR assay. For the multiplex PCR, a mixture combining 60 forward primers for TCR Vbeta segments and 13 reverse primers for TCR Jbeta segments was used. The CDR3 region of rearranged TCR beta genes was amplified from genomic DNA by a multiplex PCR assay. The amplified TCR beta libraries were sequenced on the Illumina HiSeq System as 87-base-pair reads. In the source study's methods: Across the 700 or so repertoires, a later analysis counted roughly 77 million unique TCR beta chains, 9.5 million to 13 million of which were shared by at least two donors. Raw reads were error-corrected and collapsed into unique sequences with a nearest-neighbor algorithm that merged closely related sequences to remove PCR and sequencing errors. Alignment of CDR3 sequences to IMGT reference sequences was used to assign V, D and J gene segments. For a sequence to be retained, a match of at least six nucleotides to both a V gene segment and a J gene segment was required. Rearrangements were called productive when the CDR3 lacked stop codons and stayed in frame with V and J; all others were non-productive. CDR3 was defined according to IMGT convention as the region running from the second conserved V-encoded cysteine to the conserved J-encoded phenylalanine. In an earlier analysis of roughly 580 of the donors, sequences lacking an unambiguous match to a single V gene segment were excluded. An earlier analysis of several hundred of the donors classified V segments as functional when productive rearrangements were above 56.7% and as segregating when the standard deviation between donors was above 5%. A statistical classification framework was developed to diagnose cytomegalovirus status using the catalog of TCR beta chain sequences. V and J gene assignment, in a later analysis, came from comparing TCR nucleotide sequences with IMGT/GENE-DB human TR gene sequences. Using the TCRdist pipeline, a later analysis assigned CDR3 sequences along with most-parsimonious VDJ recombination scenarios. In a later analysis, each TCR beta chain was defined by its CDR3 amino acid sequence together with its V-gene family, and reads without a unique V-gene family were excluded. To address suspected cross-contamination and a sequencing artifact, a later analysis removed 592 highly shared, low-generation-probability nucleotide sequences. In a later analysis, a clonal expansion index was calculated for each public chain from normalized within-repertoire ranks of inferred template counts. A later analysis computed generation probabilities with a VDJ recombination model fitted to out-of-frame rearrangements, and checked the results against IGoR. A later analysis scored TCR-TCR, TCR-HLA and TCR-CMV co-occurrence with hypergeometric tests, applying a repertoire-size bias correction to TCR pairs. In a later analysis, false discovery rates were estimated by permuting HLA or CMV assignments 20 times. In a later analysis, co-occurring TCRs were grouped with DBSCAN, and TCRdist sequence similarity was added when clustering was performed within HLA-allele-positive subsets. Repertoires with fewer than 30,000 or more than 120,000 public chains were left out of co-occurrence clustering, as were five repertoires with anomalous nucleotide sharing. What TCRdb holds here is the immuneACCESS table cut down to in-frame rearrangements. Part of the clones is not present; checked against another copy, under half of the missing clones reflect an unresolved V gene, and the others are unexplained. From that table come the V and J calls and clone size; the DNA was used to work out D and trimming. This sample holds over 100,000 clones; approximately 74% were observed only once. The ten top clones hold roughly 7.2% of the sample.

This sample is part of a study of cytomegalovirus exposure and HLA in healthy donors (dated by TCRdb to between 2016 and 2019). General notes on the study: An earlier analysis of 587 of the donors reported approximately 300 Gb of sequence data and 95 million to 140 million unique TCR beta sequences obtained from about 180 million T cells. Alongside the repertoire data, information on donor age, sex, ethnicity and CMV serostatus was compiled. HLA typing covered class I and class II loci at four-digit resolution. In addition to the first cohort of 666 subjects, a separate validation cohort of 120 different subjects was used. Typing coverage differed by locus: A, B, C, DRB1 and DQB1 were typed in roughly 620-630 donors, DQA1 in roughly 510, DPA1 in 600 to 610, and DPB1 in roughly 470. The study combined high-throughput TCR immunosequencing, statistical association of individual TCRs with disease status, and machine learning to predict cytomegalovirus infection status. The aim of the study was to test whether cataloging public T cell receptors could identify signatures of past pathogen exposure. The later analysis used no new phenotypic data to find candidate immune exposures, relying instead on TCR beta sequences and their occurrence across donors. Around 330 gigabases of sequencing data and approximately 92 million unique TCR sequences made up an early release that covered fewer than 650 HLA-typed donors. To decide whether each TCR beta V gene segment behaved as functional or pseudogenic, an earlier analysis of over 500 of the donors relied on high-throughput TCR beta sequencing. The study profiled the T cell repertoires of hundreds of subjects by immunosequencing and related them to cytomegalovirus serostatus. Of the 398 genotyped donors, about 84% fell in the genetic ancestry cluster associated with self-reported Caucasian donors. Every discovery cohort repertoire had been produced on one sequencing platform. A later genetic analysis used genome-wide SNP genotypes for about 55% of the 666 donors, treating that subset as a discovery cohort. Among around 400 genotyped donors of the cohort, an average of approximately 220,000 unique TCR beta nucleotide sequences was sequenced per donor, of which 15% to 20% were non-productive. Roughly five DR-DQ haplotypes were handled as single units for association and clustering, since linkage in the cohort was strong. To study patterns of TCR occurrence, a later analysis re-analyzed previously published TCR beta repertoires from around 700 donors and added high-resolution HLA genotyping. Summary of the overall study and its limitations: Seventeen rarely observed V segments, including chromosome 9 orphons, were excluded from the earlier analysis of some 590 of the donors because counts were too low. For the cohort, immune exposure information was limited to CMV serostatus. A later analysis found that TCR association rates varied across HLA loci, with DRB1 alleles showing the most associated TCRs and HLA-C alleles the fewest. Most TCR sequences were observed very rarely across donors, whereas some public TCRs were present in many individuals. A cluster of highly shared sequence variants was judged likely to represent a technical artifact of the sequencing pipeline. Some IMGT-functional V segments, including TRBV6-2 and TRBV6-3, could not be distinguished by the 87-base-pair reads and were therefore excluded. In vitro tests confirmed that a few of the cytomegalovirus-associated TCR beta chains recognize cytomegalovirus antigens. A later genetic analysis associated a missense DCLRE1C variant with V-gene and J-gene trimming of TCR beta chains, and an independent cohort replicated the association. In both the original and validation cohorts, the classifier was reported to diagnose cytomegalovirus status with high specificity and sensitivity. Correlated functional status among segregating V segments might be attributable to linkage disequilibrium, but an unknown experimental factor could not be ruled out. A further reported finding was that TCR beta sequences accurately predicted the HLA-A and HLA-B alleles for most subjects in the first cohort. In a later genetic analysis, fewer N-insertions in productive TCRs were reported among donors in an Asian-associated ancestry cluster than the 666-donor mean. In a later analysis, several top co-occurrence clusters were reported to appear linked to parvovirus B19, influenza, CMV and Epstein-Barr virus. In an earlier analysis of 587 of the donors, most TCR beta V segments were observed in productive rearrangements about 90% or about 30% of the time, broadly matching IMGT annotations. Assigning TCR associations to individual alleles was difficult when HLA alleles, especially DR and DQ, strongly co-occurred. The authors suggested that the approach could potentially be generalized to other disease states and immunological phenotypes. The study gave a list of 150 to 200 TCR beta chains associated with cytomegalovirus. Roughly uniform sequencing depth across donors was assumed in presence/absence analyses, although this assumption may not hold. A later analysis associated 15,000 or so TCR beta sequences with specific HLA alleles at a false discovery rate of 0.05. This cohort had only TCR beta chains sequenced, and the lack of alpha or paired-chain data limited which features could be detected. According to a later analysis, most CMV-associated TCR beta chains appeared to be HLA-restricted, and the HLA associations seemed to be driven largely by CMV exposure. HLA typing was unavailable for some donors at each locus, so association tests used only the typed subset. Compared with equally common non-associated chains, HLA-associated TCR beta chains in a later analysis were more clonally expanded and had lower generation probabilities.

The CDR3 holds 17 amino acids from the cysteine to the phenylalanine. Of the read, only the CDR3 DNA is kept; its 51 bases are in frame from base 1. CDR1 and CDR2 were assigned from the germline V gene (reference sequence) as SEHNR and FQNEAQ. Trimming removed 4 bases from V and 2 bases from J; the gene matches leave 9 bases unexplained. The cohort was made up of 666 healthy bone marrow donors. Cohort members were all nominally healthy when sampled, although unrecorded immune exposures were likely present. The donor tested CMV seronegative, placing the donor among the roughly 400 seronegative members of the cohort. Every donor gave a peripheral blood sample, and the peripheral blood mononuclear cells from that sample were used for TCR beta sequencing. Genomic DNA extraction from the blood cell samples was performed with the Qiagen DNeasy Blood Extraction Kit.

The sequence derives from a male donor in good health and CMV-seronegative. The sample consisted of PBMCs. This chain is built from TRBV7-9 and TRBJ1-1; TRBD1 matches 11 bases in the middle. The bases read TGTGCCAGCAGCTCATGGACAGGGGGCGAGGGTAACACTGAAGCTTTCTTT. The translation is CASSSWTGGEGNTEAFF.